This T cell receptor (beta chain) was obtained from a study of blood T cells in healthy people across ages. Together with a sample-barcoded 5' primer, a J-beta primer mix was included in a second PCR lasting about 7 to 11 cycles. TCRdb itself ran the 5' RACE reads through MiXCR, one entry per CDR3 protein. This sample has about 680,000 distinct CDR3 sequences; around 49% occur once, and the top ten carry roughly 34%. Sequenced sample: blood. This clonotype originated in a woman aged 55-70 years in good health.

As DNA, the CDR3 is TGTGCCTGGAGTGAAGATACCTACAATGAGCAGTTCTTC. Protein: CAWSEDTYNEQFF. The chain has TRBV30 and TRBJ2-1; D remains ambiguous. CDR1 and CDR2 from the germline V gene are GTSNPN and SVGIG (reference sequence). The V gene lost 1 base and the J gene lost 2 bases, with 6 bases spanning the gap. The CDR3 has 13 amino acids. The full variable domain, in which reference TRBV30 and TRBJ2-1 provide the parts outside the CDR3, is SQTIHQWPATLVQPVGSPLSLECTVEGTSNPNLYWYRQAAGRGLQLLFYSVGIGQISSEVPQNLSASRPQDRQFILSSKKLLLSDSGFYLCAWSEDTYNEQFFGPGTRLTVL.